These 9 T cell receptor beta chains came from one sample sequenced in a study of blood T cells in healthy people across ages. PCR was performed a second time for 7 to 11 cycles using a sample-barcoded 5' primer and a J-beta primer mix. TCRdb used MiXCR to reprocess the 5' RACE reads, holding one entry per CDR3 protein. Of hundreds of thousands of distinct CDR3 sequences listed, around 24% were seen once; the top ten hold 8.7%. The data were also submitted as part of a second study, on T cells of mothers and their children.

The sequenced material came from blood. The receptors derive from a boy aged 5 to 17 in good health.

The genes are TRBV20-1 and TRBJ2-7; maybe TRBD2 (6 bases). CDR1 and CDR2 (germline): DFQATT, SNEGSKA (reference sequence). Trimming removed 0 bases from V and 2 bases from J, with 11 bases in between. This CDR3 contains 14 residues. CDR3 nucleotides: TGCAGTGCTAGAGACGGGAGCAAGCCCTACGAGCAGTACTTC. Amino acids: CSARDGSKPYEQYF.

The rearrangement uses TRBV4-1 and TRBJ2-7, with D possibly being TRBD2 (6 bases). Per germline, CDR1 MGHRA and CDR2 YSYEKL. V lost 4 bases, J lost 0 bases, and 16 bases lay in between. The CDR3 consists of 16 residues. The DNA of the CDR3 is TGCGCCAGCAGCCTCCTAGGAGGGCTGAGCTCCTACGAGCAGTACTTC. Amino acid sequence: CASSLLGGLSSYEQYF.

This clonotype was detected a few times. V and J are TRBV5-1 and TRBJ2-7; 8 bases are a match to TRBD1. This CDR3 is 16 amino acids long. Germline CDR1 reads SGHRS; CDR2 reads YFSETQ. J was trimmed by 0 bases and V by 5 bases; bases with no gene match: 10. CDR3 nucleotide sequence: TGCGCCAGCAGTTTCCTGGGACAGGTGAGCTCCTACGAGCAGTACTTC. As protein: CASSFLGQVSSYEQYF.

In this sample, this clonotype turned up a few times. The chain has TRBV20-1 and TRBJ2-1; D unresolved. Germline CDR1 DFQATT, CDR2 SNEGSKA (reference sequence). There are 14 residues in the CDR3. Trimming took off 4 bases at V and 0 bases at J, with 10 bases between the two ends. CDR3 DNA sequence: TGCAGTGCTAAACCCACCGACTCCTACAATGAGCAGTTCTTC. Translating gives CSAKPTDSYNEQFF.

The chain links TRBV28 to TRBJ2-7, with 9 bases that match TRBD1. The CDR3 consists of 15 residues. J gave up 5 bases and V 0 bases, and 5 bases lay outside the gene matches. The germline CDR1 and CDR2 sequences are MDHEN and SYDVKM. The DNA of the CDR3 is TGTGCCAGCAGTTTATGGGGGACAGGGAGAAACGAGCAGTACTTC. This translates into CASSLWGTGRNEQYF.

V is TRBV4-3 and J is TRBJ2-3, with 11 bases fitting TRBD2. V was pared by 4 bases and J by 6 bases, with 9 bases of the junction left unmatched. CDR1 is LGHNA, CDR2 YSLEER, per germline. The CDR3 sequence is 16 residues long. The CDR3 sequence: CASSLVLAGAGDTQYF. The CDR3, as DNA: TGCGCCAGCAGCCTTGTACTAGCGGGGGCAGGGGATACGCAGTATTTT.

J is TRBJ1-5 and V is TRBV6-2 or TRBV6-3; D might be TRBD1 (5 bases). V lost 0 bases and J 3 bases, leaving 9 bases between the germline ends. CDR3 size: 15 residues. Looked up from germline, CDR1 is MNHEY and CDR2 is SVGEGT. The CDR3 spells CASSYSGGFNQPQHF. The DNA for the CDR3 is TGTGCCAGCAGTTACTCTGGGGGGTTCAATCAGCCCCAGCATTTT.

This clonotype was seen only a few times. The CDR3, as DNA: TGTGCCAGCAGCTTACCAACCCCCCCCTACGAGCAGTACTTC. Translation gives CASSLPTPPYEQYF. This chain links TRBV13 with TRBJ2-7; D gene uncertain. V shed 2 bases and J shed 2 bases, with 10 bases lying between them. Germline CDR1 and CDR2: PRHDT and FYEKMQ (reference sequence). The CDR3 runs 14 residues.

The gene calls are TRBV12-3 or TRBV12-4 and TRBJ2-3; 10 nucleotides match TRBD1. Losses at the gene ends were 5 bases for V and 3 bases for J; bases not matched to a gene: 5. The CDR3 runs 15 residues. CDR3 coding DNA: TGTGCCAGCAGTGTACCGGGACAGGGGACAGATACGCAGTATTTT. It is translated as CASSVPGQGTDTQYF.